The present TCR beta chain was sequenced within a study of blood T cell repertoires in COVID-19 (dated by TCRdb to the early 2020s). The study in broad terms: Collaborator samples came from the United States, Italy and Spain and covered acute and convalescent phases of COVID-19. The material from the prospective study consisted of cDNA or gDNA derived from T cells, B-cell-depleted T cells, or PBMCs. Deeply sampled blood TCRbeta repertoires from subjects exposed to, actively infected with, or recovered from COVID-19 were included in the dataset. A freely available public database, intended as a resource for researchers studying the immune response to SARS-CoV-2, is where the repertoires were released. Samples came from the ongoing ImmuneRACE study (first 160 participants) plus 1,254 subjects from 6 global collaborators. Nearly every sample came with metadata listing a de-identified subject ID, COVID-19 status, age in years and sex. HLA class I and class II types, where available, came from metadata supplied by the sample provider rather than from assay-based typing.

Participants in the prospective study were enrolled through a virtual design, were aged roughly 18 to 100 years, and lived in 24 United States geographic areas. In the prospective study, cohorts were assigned on the basis of participant-reported clinical history obtained from a screening survey and a study questionnaire. Exposed participants were defined as having been in contact with someone with a PCR-confirmed or clinician-diagnosed COVID-19 case within 2 weeks of study entry. Mobile phlebotomists in the prospective study collected whole blood, serum and a nasopharyngeal or oropharyngeal swab from every participant. Additional blood draws and questionnaires over an approximately 2-month period could optionally be provided by prospective study participants. Prospective study blood samples were shipped either frozen or at room temperature before DNA extraction. The CDR3 contains 14 residues, cysteine and phenylalanine counted. Just CDR3 DNA is preserved here, 42 bases in frame from base 1. The V and J ends are trimmed by 2 bases and 5 bases, leaving 11 bases between them. For CDR1 and CDR2, the germline V gene (reference sequence) lists SEHNR and FQNEAQ.

Regarding this clone: Its antigen specificity is not known. One base away there is no much larger clone; base qualities are not given.

Broad study findings and their caveats: Clinical and demographic metadata were provided uncurated, with the amount varying by source and participant.

TCRbeta CDR3 regions were amplified from genomic DNA by means of the immunoSEQ Assay, a bias-controlled multiplex PCR. The study's processing was this. The number of nucleated cells in each sample was estimated by amplification of reference gene primers within the assay. To quantify the absolute abundance of each unique TCRbeta CDR3 rearrangement, sequence reads were collapsed and filtered. For each sample, productive Simpson clonality was calculated as the square root of Simpson's diversity index over productive rearrangements. TCRdb carries this immuneACCESS record with in-frame sequences only. Its versions omit some clonotypes, under half of them owing to an unresolved V gene in the studies checked, with the rest unexplained. The DNA was the basis for D and trimming; V, J and clone size are from that table. The sample table records about 250,000 clones; approximately 85% of these occur just once. The leading ten clones occupy 5% to 7.5% of the sample.

This chain joins TRBV7-9 to TRBJ2-3; tentative D gene TRBD1, with 5 bases matching. Sequencing was carried out using PBMCs or T cells enriched from blood (not recorded which). The clonotype originates from a woman in her fifties or sixties who had been exposed to COVID-19. The CDR3 protein sequence reads: CASSLRGLGDTQYF. The sequenced DNA is TGTGCCAGCAGCTTAAGGGGATTAGGAGATACGCAGTATTTT.